The 13 T cell receptor beta chains below were found in one sample sequenced in a study of tumor-infiltrating lymphocytes in primary liver carcinoma. Co-extraction yielded RNA and DNA from around 20-30 mg of unsorted bulk tissue. The authors made TCR beta cDNA from 400 to 550 ng total RNA with a constant-region primer. What produced the TCR beta libraries was three nested multiplex PCR rounds using slightly modified ARM-PCR. PCR rounds one and two used TRBV1-TRBV30 forward primers with a C-beta reverse primer for 10 cycles each. TCRdb independently ran MiXCR on the multiplex PCR reads; one entry per CDR3 protein. The table shows fewer than 200,000 distinct CDR3 sequences, with around four fifths occurring only once. The sequenced sample consisted of tumor tissue from primary liver carcinoma. The receptor source for this set is a man aged 35-49 years with primary liver carcinoma and hepatitis B virus infection.

The chain links TRBV5-1 to TRBJ2-1, with D maybe TRBD2 (5 bases). V lost 6 bases to trimming and J lost 4 bases, with 14 bases between them. CDR1 is SGHRS, CDR2 YFSETQ, per germline. There are 14 residues in the CDR3. CDR3 in DNA: TGCGCCAGCATGTTAGCAGGAGGTTACAATGAGCAGTTCTTC. It translates to CASMLAGGYNEQFF. Combining the CDR3 with reference TRBV5-1 and TRBJ2-1 gives the whole variable domain KAGVTQTPRYLIKTRGQQVTLSCSPISGHRSVSWYQQTPGQGLQFLFEYFSETQRNKGNFPGRFSGRQFSNSRSEMNVSTLELGDSALYLCASMLAGGYNEQFFGPGTRLTVL.

The J gene is TRBJ2-5, the V gene TRBV29-1, with 8 bases matching TRBD1. Germline loops: CDR1 SQVTM, CDR2 ANQGSEA. The CDR3 covers 14 residues. Unmatched junction bases numbered 17, after V lost 6 bases and J lost 11 bases. CDR3 region: CSVRPGQGMITQYF. Written as DNA, the CDR3 is TGCAGCGTACGCCCAGGACAGGGAATGATTACTCAGTACTTC. Using reference TRBV29-1 and TRBJ2-5 for the parts outside the CDR3, the full variable domain is SAVISQKPSRDICQRGTSLTIQCQVDSQVTMMFWYRQQPGQSLTLIATANQGSEATYESGFVIDKFPISRPNLTFSTLTVSNMSPEDSSIYLCSVRPGQGMITQYFGPGTRLLVL.

This clonotype is labeled as medium-sized. The chain has TRBV14 and TRBJ2-1, with 9 bases that match TRBD1. V dropped 0 bases and J dropped 4; count of bases not matched to a gene: 7. Germline V gives CDR1 SGHDN, CDR2 FVKESK. The CDR3 length is 17 residues. The CDR3 protein is CASSQEGQGTGYNEQFF. The CDR3 DNA follows: TGTGCCAGCAGCCAAGAGGGTCAGGGGACAGGGTACAATGAGCAGTTCTTC.

On this clonotype itself: The conserved phenylalanine or tryptophan normally closing the CDR3 is absent here, so this likely arose from a read error. The genes are TRBV19 and TRBJ1-1, with no clear D. Trimming shortened V by 5 bases and J by 2 bases, and 15 bases separated the two germline ends. The CDR3 is 15 amino acids. Germline CDR1 LNHDA, CDR2 SQIVND (reference sequence). This CDR3 is CASSLAYSANTEAFL. The CDR3 bases are TGTGCCAGTAGTCTCGCCTACAGTGCCAACACTGAAGCTTTCCTT.

The J gene is TRBJ2-1, the V gene TRBV28, with D possibly matching TRBD1 (5 bases). V was trimmed by 2 bases and J by 2 bases, leaving 13 bases between them. In germline, CDR1 is MDHEN, CDR2 SYDVKM. The CDR3 runs to 16 residues. CDR3: CASSLRGSCPYNEQFF. CDR3 in DNA: TGTGCCAGCAGTTTAAGGGGTTCTTGCCCCTACAATGAGCAGTTCTTC.

The chain joins TRBV11-3 to TRBJ2-3; TRBD2 aligns across 7 bases. CDR1 is SGHNT, CDR2 YENEEA, per germline. The V gene end was trimmed by 9 bases and the J gene end by 3 bases; junction bases not matched to a gene: 12. The CDR3 is made up of 15 amino acids. The CDR3 nucleotides read TGTGCCAGTATCTTTAGCGGGTGGCGGACAGATACGCAGTATTTT. It codes for CASIFSGWRTDTQYF.

The V gene is TRBV5-5, the J gene TRBJ2-2; D is unclear. Between the trimmed V and J ends, which lost 6 bases and 1 base, there was a span of 13 bases. The CDR3 runs to 15 residues. Germline lookup yields CDR1 SGHKS and CDR2 YYEKEE (reference sequence). In nucleotides, the CDR3 is TGTGCCAGCACCTCGACGAGCGTGAACACCGGGGAGCTGTTTTTT. Translation gives CASTSTSVNTGELFF.

A single count supports this clonotype. The J gene is TRBJ2-5, the V gene TRBV11-2; D gene uncertain. This CDR3 is built from 15 residues. Germline CDR1 reads SGHAT; CDR2 reads FQNNGV. V was clipped by 9 bases and J by 4 bases, with 21 bases between them. CDR3 sequence: CASSPVRLIPETQYF. CDR3 DNA sequence: TGTGCCAGTAGCCCCGTCAGGCTAATCCCAGAGACCCAGTACTTC.

Of note for this clonotype: A read error may account for a junction end that differs from germline. This chain uses TRBV11-2 with TRBJ2-7; D assignment may be TRBD1 or TRBD2 (6 bases each). Germline values: CDR1 SGHAT, CDR2 FQNNGV. The CDR3 extends over 12 amino acids. The CDR3 region has the DNA TGCCCCAGCAGTCCCGGGGGCTACGAACAGTACTTC. It encodes CPSSPGGYEQYF.

On this clonotype itself: A much larger clone lies one base from this, so it may be a read error. The chain combines TRBV28 with TRBJ2-7; D is perhaps TRBD2 (6 bases). The length of the CDR3 is 15 residues. The germline CDR1 and CDR2 sequences are MDHEN and SYDVKM. The CDR3 DNA reads TGTGCCAGCATTTTATATACGGGAGAGGGCTACGAGCAGTACTTC. Its translation: CASILYTGEGYEQYF. The full variable domain, its missing parts supplied by reference TRBV28 and TRBJ2-7, is DVKVTQSSRYLVKRTGEKVFLECVQDMDHENMFWYRQDPGLGLRLIYFSYDVKMKEKGDIPEGYSVSREKKERFSLILESASTNQTSMYLCASILYTGEGYEQYFGPGTRLTVT.

Turning to this clonotype: A clone one base away is much larger, so this may be a read error. CDR3 in amino acids: CASSSDRVTEAFF. CDR3 bases: TGTGCCAGCAGTTCCGACAGGGTCACTGAAGCTTTCTTT. This rearrangement joins TRBV28 to TRBJ1-1; TRBD1 agrees at 7 bases. J gave up 4 bases and V 4 bases, and 3 bases lay outside the gene matches. The CDR3 loop spans 13 amino acids. The germline V gene encodes CDR1 MDHEN and CDR2 SYDVKM.

On this clonotype itself: Mismatch with germline at one junction end may stem from a read error. The chain employs TRBV6-1 and TRBJ2-4, with D perhaps matching TRBD2 (5 bases). The DNA end favors TRBJ2-3, so the J call may be wrong. Per germline, CDR1 MNHNS and CDR2 SASEGT. This CDR3 comprises 16 residues. The CDR3 is CTSSEVTLGAKNIQYF. In DNA form, the CDR3 reads TGTACCAGCAGTGAAGTAACACTGGGAGCCAAGAACATTCAGTATTTT.

Notes on this clonotype: The junction shows a germline mismatch at one end, possibly a read error. The V and J genes are TRBV12-3 or TRBV12-4 and TRBJ1-4; D not certain. The CDR3 length is 13 residues. The CDR3 nucleotides are TGTGCCAGCAGTCTCCTTGGTGTTGAAAAACTATTTTTT. This codes for CASSLLGVEKLFF.